This T cell receptor (beta chain) was sequenced during a study of blood T cell repertoires in COVID-19 (TCRdb year 2020). For context, the study as a whole: Samples from collaborators originated in the United States, Italy and Spain and spanned both the acute and convalescent phases of COVID-19. The material from the prospective study consisted of cDNA or gDNA derived from T cells, B-cell-depleted T cells, or PBMCs. Subjects who had been exposed to COVID-19, were actively infected with it, or had recovered from it provided the deeply sampled blood TCRbeta repertoires that made up the dataset. A freely available public database, intended as a resource for researchers studying the immune response to SARS-CoV-2, is where the repertoires were released. The samples were drawn from the first 160 participants of the ongoing ImmuneRACE study and from 950 to 1,500 subjects provided by 6 global collaborators. A de-identified subject ID, COVID-19 status, age in years and sex were almost always included in the sample metadata. Where available, HLA class I and class II types were obtained from metadata supplied by the sample provider rather than from assay-based typing. What the authors observed across the whole study: How much clinical and demographic metadata was included differed by source and by participant, and the metadata was provided uncurated.

TCRbeta CDR3 regions were amplified from genomic DNA using the immunoSEQ Assay, a bias-controlled multiplex PCR. The original pipeline was this. Nucleated cell counts per sample were estimated from amplification of reference gene primers within the assay. Sequence reads were collapsed and filtered to measure the absolute abundance of every unique TCRbeta CDR3 rearrangement. Productive Simpson clonality was computed per sample as the square root of Simpson's diversity index over productive rearrangements. TCRdb limited this immuneACCESS table to in-frame rearrangements with V and J called. A share of clones is missing; checked studies link under half to unresolved V genes, and the rest is unexplained. Clone size and the V and J calls come from that table; the DNA yielded D and trimming. This sample has 200,000 to 300,000 clones in its table, and 80% to 90% of those were observed once. More than 1.3% of the sample goes to the ten largest clones.

Regarding this clone: Its cognate antigen has yet to be identified. No base quality values were provided; no much bigger clone lies one nucleotide off.

Samples from volunteer blood donors who had recovered from COVID-19 were contributed by a second Seattle source. The collaborating institutions used their own protocols to collect whole blood in K2EDTA tubes. For TCRbeta analysis, collaborators shipped samples as frozen whole blood, isolated PBMCs, or DNA extracted from either of those sample types. Sequences SQVTM (CDR1) and ANQGSEA (CDR2) are obtained from the germline V gene. From V the trimming removes 7 bases and from J it removes 5 bases, while the gene matches leave 12 bases of the junction unaccounted for. From its cysteine to its phenylalanine, the CDR3 spans 14 amino acids. CDR3 DNA is the only sequence kept; it has 42 bases, read in frame from the first base.

The source is a woman in her thirties or forties who had recovered from COVID-19. Specimen: peripheral blood. Here the chain combines TRBV29-1 and TRBJ1-2; 8 bases in the middle match TRBD1. The DNA reads TGCAGCGCGTTGAACCCCTGGACAGGGTATGGCTACACCTTC. It codes for CSALNPWTGYGYTF.